The 5 T cell receptor beta chains below come from one sample, sequenced in a study of CD4 T cells in relation to SARS-CoV-2 and coronaviruses. Profiling relied on immunoSEQ multiplex PCR, and the TCRdb table lists in-frame clones only, not all of them. This table has about 26,000 clones, roughly 70% appearing once. The unexposed donors gave CD4+ T cells in about 2011-2018, prior to COVID-19. Isolation of CD4+ T cells took place after approximately 10 days in culture. These receptors are not linked to any known antigen. Sequencing was carried out using CD4+ T cells from PBMCs, cultured in vitro. Source of these receptors: a human donor in good health.

V and J are TRBV6-2 or TRBV6-3 and TRBJ2-1; D unclear. Germline CDR1 and CDR2: MNHEY and SVGEGT. Trimming pared 6 bases from V and 3 bases from J, leaving 9 bases between. The CDR3 has 13 amino acids. The CDR3 sequence is CASSHGHYNEQFF. DNA for the CDR3: TGTGCCAGCAGCCACGGGCACTACAATGAGCAGTTCTTC.

The rearrangement joins TRBV5-1 to TRBJ2-7; D is uncertain. The CDR3 runs to 15 residues. Germline V gives CDR1 SGHRS, CDR2 YFSETQ. V lost 6 bases and J lost 0, with 16 bases in between. The CDR3 DNA reads TGCGCCAGCACCCCCCTGGCAGGAAGCTCCTACGAGCAGTACTTC. Translated, it gives CASTPLAGSSYEQYF.

This rearrangement joins TRBV19 to TRBJ1-5; D uncertain. Per the germline V gene, CDR1 is LNHDA and CDR2 is SQIVND (reference sequence). The CDR3 loop spans 14 amino acids. The germline V and J ends were trimmed by 5 bases and 2 bases, with 10 bases remaining between them. CDR3 loop: CASSGSAGNQPQHF. The CDR3 nucleotides read TGTGCCAGTAGTGGTTCGGCGGGCAATCAGCCCCAGCATTTT. The whole variable domain, filled in from reference TRBV19 and TRBJ1-5, reads DGGITQSPKYLFRKEGQNVTLSCEQNLNHDAMYWYRQDPGQGLRLIYYSQIVNDFQKGDIAEGYSVSREKKESFPLTVTSAQKNPTAFYLCASSGSAGNQPQHFGDGTRLSIL.

The J gene is TRBJ1-2, the V gene TRBV5-1; weak D call: TRBD1 (6 bases). This CDR3 contains 18 residues. CDR1 and CDR2 from the germline V gene are SGHRS and YFSETQ. With 0 bases removed from V and 6 bases from J, the gap between germline ends came to 24 bases. The CDR3 here is CASSLGQGLRGPHHGYTF. CDR3 in DNA: TGCGCCAGCAGCTTGGGTCAGGGCCTGCGGGGGCCCCATCATGGCTACACCTTC.

The CDR3 spells CASSLTVSWTQYF. The CDR3 nucleotides read TGTGCCAGCAGTTTGACAGTCAGTTGGACGCAGTATTTT. The chain carries TRBV6-2 or TRBV6-3 and TRBJ2-3, with TRBD1 as a possible D gene (5 bases). The V gene's germline CDR1 is MNHEY and CDR2 SVGEGT. This CDR3 is 13 amino acids long. The ends were cut back, 4 bases at V and 9 bases at J, with 14 bases in the middle.